This T cell receptor (beta chain) emerged from a study of T cell changes during pregnancy in multiple sclerosis. Only in-frame clones appear in the TCRdb table, and some are missing; sequencing was by immunoSEQ multiplex PCR. The sample lists 40,000 to 50,000 clones; roughly 95% were seen once. This CDR3 is 18 amino acids long. Trimming removed 4 bases from V and 0 bases from J; junction bases left unmatched: 10. Germline V gene sequence: CDR1 MDHEN, CDR2 SYDVKM. The chain has TRBV28 and TRBJ1-5, with TRBD1 matching over 9 bases. The TCR was taken from a female donor with multiple sclerosis, enrolled in a pregnancy study. The source material was CD4+ T cells from peripheral blood mononuclear cells, sampled in the third trimester of pregnancy. The CDR3 DNA is TGTGCCAGCAGTTCTGCCACAGGGGGCGGCTATAGCAATCAGCCCCAGCATTTT. As protein: CASSSATGGGYSNQPQHF.